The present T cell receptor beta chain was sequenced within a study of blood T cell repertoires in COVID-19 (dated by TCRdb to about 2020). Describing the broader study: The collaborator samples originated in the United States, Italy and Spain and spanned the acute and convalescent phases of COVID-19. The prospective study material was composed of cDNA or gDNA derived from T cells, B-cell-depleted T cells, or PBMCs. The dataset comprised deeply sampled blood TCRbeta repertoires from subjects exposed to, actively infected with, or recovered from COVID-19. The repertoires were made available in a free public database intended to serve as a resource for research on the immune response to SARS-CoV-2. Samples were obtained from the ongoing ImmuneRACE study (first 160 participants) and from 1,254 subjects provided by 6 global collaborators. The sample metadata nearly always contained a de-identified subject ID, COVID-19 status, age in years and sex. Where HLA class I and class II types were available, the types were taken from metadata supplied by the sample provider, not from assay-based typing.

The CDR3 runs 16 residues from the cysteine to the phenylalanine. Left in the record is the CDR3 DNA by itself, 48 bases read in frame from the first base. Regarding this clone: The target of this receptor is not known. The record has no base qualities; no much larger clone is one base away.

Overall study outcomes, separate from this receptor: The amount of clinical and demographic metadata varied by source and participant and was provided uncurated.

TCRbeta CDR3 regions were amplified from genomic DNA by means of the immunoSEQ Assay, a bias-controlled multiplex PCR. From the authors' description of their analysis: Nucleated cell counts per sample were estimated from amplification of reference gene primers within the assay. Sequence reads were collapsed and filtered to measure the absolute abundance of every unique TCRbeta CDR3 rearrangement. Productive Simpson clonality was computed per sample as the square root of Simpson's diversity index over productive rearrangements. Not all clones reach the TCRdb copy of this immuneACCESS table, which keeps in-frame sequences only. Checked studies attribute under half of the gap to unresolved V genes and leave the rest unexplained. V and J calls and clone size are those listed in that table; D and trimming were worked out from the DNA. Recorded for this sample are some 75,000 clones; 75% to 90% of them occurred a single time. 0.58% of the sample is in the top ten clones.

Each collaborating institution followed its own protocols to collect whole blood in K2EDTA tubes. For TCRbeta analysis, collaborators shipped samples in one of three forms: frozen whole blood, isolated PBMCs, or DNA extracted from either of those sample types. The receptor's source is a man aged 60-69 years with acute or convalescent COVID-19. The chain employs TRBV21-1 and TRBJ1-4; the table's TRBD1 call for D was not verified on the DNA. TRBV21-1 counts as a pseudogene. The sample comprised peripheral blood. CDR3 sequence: CASSADYREPNEKLFF. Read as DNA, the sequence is TGTGCCAGCAGCGCGGATTACAGGGAACCTAATGAAAAACTGTTTTTT.